This record covers a single TCR beta chain. Its specific antigen is unknown. Nothing much larger sits one base from this clone, and base qualities are not available. Patients with autoimmune disease history or receiving systemic immunosuppression were excluded from the trial. Peripheral blood for TCR sequencing was collected from all dose cohorts at baseline, on cycle 4 day 1, and on cycle 7 day 1. Samples came from an open-label, multicenter, first-in-human phase I dose-escalation trial of ivuxolimab. Adults with locally advanced or metastatic melanoma, renal cell, hepatocellular, or head and neck squamous cell carcinoma were enrolled in the trial. Before TCR sequencing, CD4+ T cells and CD8+ T cells from peripheral blood were sorted into separate populations. These data originate in a study of OX40 agonist ivuxolimab in advanced cancers. Context from the whole study: Ivuxolimab was a fully human IgG2 agonistic monoclonal antibody targeting the costimulatory receptor OX40 (CD134). A male proportion of almost 85% and a mean age of about 60 years, ranging from roughly 23 to 79, were recorded for the dose-escalation cohort. Of the roughly 54 dose-escalation patients, hepatocellular carcinoma was present in 19, melanoma in approximately 15, renal cell carcinoma in 9 and head and neck cancer in 9. Intravenous ivuxolimab was administered to patients every 2 weeks at six dose levels: 0.01, 0.1, 0.3, 1.5, 3 and 10 mg/kg. The paper describes the monotherapy dose-escalation part (N of about 50 patients) of the phase I trial of ivuxolimab. Prior anti-PD-1, anti-PD-L1 or anti-CTLA-4 therapy was permitted, and about two fifths of dose-escalation patients had received checkpoint inhibitors. Peripheral TCRbeta sequencing was intended to test whether TCR sequence diversity was altered and clonal T-cell expansion was caused by ivuxolimab. Partial responses occurred in three dose-escalation patients: two with cutaneous melanoma and one with hepatocellular carcinoma. Results and caveats for the whole study, not just this receptor: In partial responders in the 0.1-3.0 mg/kg groups, normalized peripheral clonal expansion was found to be among the lowest, especially among CD8+ T cells. Clonal expansion of both CD4+ and CD8+ blood T cells was observed from baseline to week 6 at doses 0.1 to 3.0 mg/kg. Low levels of normalized T-cell clonal expansion were also seen in some patients who did not respond. On average, CD8+ T cells showed more expanded clones than CD4+ T cells after ivuxolimab. The antigen specificity of the clonally expanded peripheral T cells was not determined.

Including the terminal cysteine and phenylalanine, the CDR3 comprises 18 residues. Only the CDR3 part of the read is kept: 54 bases, read in frame from the first base. V has 1 base trimmed and J has 1 base trimmed; junction bases matching no gene number 5. The germline V gene supplies CDR1 SGHTA and CDR2 FQGNSA. To sequence the TCRbeta CDR3 region, genomic DNA was isolated from the sorted cells. The immunoSEQ Assay was used to sequence the TCRbeta CDR3 regions. In TCRdb, the immuneACCESS table is reduced to in-frame sequences with V and J assigned. These tables do not hold every clone; where another copy was compared, an unresolved V gene accounts for under half, and the others remain unexplained. For this sample the table gives more than 55,000 clones, of which 79% were detected only once. 11% of the sample comes from the top ten.

This TCR was recovered from an adult with an advanced solid tumor such as melanoma, head and neck, liver or kidney cancer. The rearrangement combines TRBV7-2 with TRBJ2-5, and TRBD2 aligns with 14 junction nucleotides. Sequencing was performed on CD4+ or CD8+ T cells sorted from blood, taken in a trial of the OX40 agonist ivuxolimab. The bases read TGTGCCAGCAGCTTAGGGACTAGCGGGAGGCGGGCCCAAGAGACCCAGTACTTC. Its protein product is CASSLGTSGRRAQETQYF.